This T cell receptor (beta chain) originates from a study of siplizumab effects on memory and regulatory T cells (dated by TCRdb to the late 2010s). General notes on the study: The study looked at the effect of siplizumab, an anti-CD2 antibody, on alloreactive T-cell subsets in allogeneic mixed lymphocyte reactions made from human PBMCs. Overall study outcomes, separate from this receptor: Because sequences at frequencies below about 10^-5 were poorly captured, only a minor fraction of alloreactive clones could be mapped back to unstimulated subsets. Compared with memory T cells, unstimulated naive T cells appeared more diverse, and naive cells seemed to make a substantial contribution to the alloresponse. About 80-96% of proliferating CD4+ or CD8+ clones could not be given a naive or memory phenotype. Of the alloreactive CD4+ clones that could be mapped, the Treg-derived share averaged almost 70% with siplizumab compared with roughly 25% in control reactions. Siplizumab significantly lowered the cumulative frequency of alloreactive sequences that could be traced to unstimulated CD4+ memory T cells. Whether proliferating Tregs from siplizumab cultures were suppressive was not functionally confirmed.

With regard to this clone: This clone's antigen is unknown. Nothing much larger sits one base from this clone, and base qualities are not available.

Inclusive of the bounding cysteine and phenylalanine, the CDR3 is 16 residues long. Solely the CDR3 DNA is kept, with 48 bases framed from the first base. Here V drops 5 bases and J drops 3 bases, and the junction holds 8 bases not matched to any gene. The germline V gene (reference sequence) gives CDR1 as LNHDA and CDR2 as SQIVND. TCRbeta CDR3 sequencing was performed on sorted unstimulated T cells and on proliferating T cells recovered from mixed lymphocyte reactions. Fresh whole blood from nine to eleven HLA-typed healthy donors served as the source for isolating PBMCs. Preparation of the library involved the immunoSEQ multiplex PCR assay. About 9.9 x 10^4 TCR templates per sample were assayed by the deep sequencing platform. Genomic DNA extracted from sorted T cells was used for TCRbeta CDR3 sequencing. The authors processed their data as follows. The R programming language was used for clonal analysis of TCRbeta CDR3 data. Alloreactive CD4+ and CD8+ clones were defined by comparing unstimulated samples with post-reaction CFSE-low samples. Regulatory or non-regulatory origin of alloreactive CD4+ clones was assigned by matching sequences to the sorted unstimulated Treg and non-Treg repertoires. TCRdb limited this immuneACCESS table to in-frame rearrangements with V and J called. A share of clones is missing; checked studies link under half to unresolved V genes, and the rest is unexplained. V and J calls and clone size come straight from that table; D and trimming were deduced from the DNA. The sample data list more than 85,000 clones, and 80% to 95% of these were observed just once. The ten biggest clones cover about 1.5% of the sample.

The sample consisted of CD4+ T cells sorted from blood. The sequence links TRBV19 to TRBJ2-1; TRBD1 agrees with 9 junctional bases. The receptor was derived from a human donor in good health. The CDR3 loop reads CASSDRGTGSYNEQFF. The DNA sequence is TGTGCCAGTAGTGACAGGGGGACAGGGAGCTACAATGAGCAGTTCTTC.